This paragraph reports one T cell receptor (beta chain). CDR3 size: 13 residues. V lost 6 bases and J lost 4; bases outside the gene matches: 5. The germline CDR1 and CDR2 sequences are SQVTM and ANQGSEA. The treatment is: oral pan-JAK inhibitor, 5-10 mg twice daily. This record comes from a study of CD8+ T cells in alopecia areata. cDNA serving as the sequencing template came from extracted, reverse transcribed RNA. Libraries were prepared by immunoSEQ multiplex PCR; TCRdb keeps only in-frame clonotypes and omits some of them. The sample holds about 140,000 clones, about 88% seen once. Sequences were derived from CD8+ T cells sorted from blood, sampled at week 4, from a patient treated with tofacitinib. The genes are TRBV29-1 and TRBJ2-7; 11 nucleotides agree with TRBD1. This TCR was sampled from a human donor with alopecia areata. CDR3: CSVRTGGSYEQYF. CDR3 in DNA: TGCAGCGTCCGGACAGGGGGCTCGTACGAGCAGTACTTC.